The present entry profiles one TCR beta chain with its context. As yet, its antigen is unknown. Germline V CDR1 and CDR2: SEHNR, FQNEAQ (reference sequence). The CDR3 contains 15 residues. Between the trimmed V and J ends, which lost 5 bases and 1 base, there was a span of 11 bases. The sample originates from a study of T cells after yellow fever vaccination. Findings of the study overall: Contamination of FACS-sorted repertoires by abundant clonotypes from the bulk population could occur. Peaking faster, on day 5 versus 15, the secondary response was nonetheless weaker. A large majority of primary-vaccination clones showed up again after the booster (about 97% CD4, about 87% CD8).

Production of TCR cDNA was by 5'RACE template switching, which also added a universal primer site and UMIs. TCRdb re-called the 5' RACE reads with MiXCR, one entry per CDR3 protein. The sample gives 400,000 or so distinct CDR3 sequences, around 20% of which show up once; about 18% is in the top ten. The sequenced sample was PBMCs, obtained before the yellow fever booster vaccination. The rearrangement links TRBV7-9 to TRBJ1-4; D is ambiguous. The sequence was collected from a man younger than 35 who received the YFV17D yellow fever vaccine. The CDR3 region has the DNA TGTGCCAGCAGCACGCGACGGGGAACTAATGAAAAACTGTTTTTT. Translating it yields CASSTRRGTNEKLFF.